This T cell receptor (beta chain) was found in a study of T cells in localized non-small cell lung cancer. Overall study findings and caveats: When the top 100 tumor clones were examined, a median around 58 of them also appeared in the adjacent lung, which was paired and uninvolved. In the blood, greater T cell density corresponded to longer overall survival.

Here immunoSEQ multiplex PCR was the method, and the copy in TCRdb shows in-frame clones only, minus some. The sample carries some 2,200 clones, 25% to 30% recorded once. V was cut by 0 bases and J by 2 bases, with 9 bases left in between. The CDR3 sequence is 14 residues long. CDR1 and CDR2 from the germline V gene are SGDLS and YYNGEE. This clone ranks as medium-sized. Its target is unknown. The V gene is TRBV9, the J gene TRBJ2-7; D is uncertain. The material sequenced was lung tumor tissue, taken before any cancer treatment. The sequence was obtained from a woman between 40 and 69 years old with stage III squamous cell lung carcinoma. This CDR3 is CASSVDLVPYEQYF. The CDR3 nucleotides read TGTGCCAGCAGCGTAGATCTAGTCCCCTACGAGCAGTACTTC.